Sequencing of this T cell receptor (beta chain) was carried out in a study of T-cell memory formation after mild COVID-19. Study summary: The study found TCR clusters largely donor specific.

This clonotype was detected ten times or more. As yet, its antigen is unknown. 5'RACE, which relied on constant-segment primers, yielded TCR alpha and TCR beta cDNA libraries carrying sample barcodes and UMIs. TCRdb recomputed calls from the 5' RACE reads with MiXCR, one row per CDR3 protein. The data show 250,000 to 350,000 distinct CDR3 sequences, less than 20% seen once. The germline gives CDR1 KGHSH, CDR2 LQKENI. V gave up 0 bases and J gave up 3 bases, with 18 bases separating them. The CDR3 is 18 amino acids. Study observations and caveats: CD4+ clones that contracted lay mainly in CM and EM; CD8+ ones lay in EMRA. Day 15 to 85 contractors were CD4/CD8 balanced; later expanders leaned CD4+.

This TCR was recovered from a man younger than 35 who had mild COVID-19 (a few samples of this study predate the infection). Cell type and time point are not known. The chain has TRBV18 and TRBJ2-4, with a tentative D call TRBD1 (6 bases). The sequenced material came from PBMCs or a T cell subset sorted from them (not recorded which). The CDR3 nucleotides read TGTGCCAGCTCACCACCGGAGTGGCAGGGGTTAGGCAAAAACATTCAGTACTTC. Amino acids: CASSPPEWQGLGKNIQYF.